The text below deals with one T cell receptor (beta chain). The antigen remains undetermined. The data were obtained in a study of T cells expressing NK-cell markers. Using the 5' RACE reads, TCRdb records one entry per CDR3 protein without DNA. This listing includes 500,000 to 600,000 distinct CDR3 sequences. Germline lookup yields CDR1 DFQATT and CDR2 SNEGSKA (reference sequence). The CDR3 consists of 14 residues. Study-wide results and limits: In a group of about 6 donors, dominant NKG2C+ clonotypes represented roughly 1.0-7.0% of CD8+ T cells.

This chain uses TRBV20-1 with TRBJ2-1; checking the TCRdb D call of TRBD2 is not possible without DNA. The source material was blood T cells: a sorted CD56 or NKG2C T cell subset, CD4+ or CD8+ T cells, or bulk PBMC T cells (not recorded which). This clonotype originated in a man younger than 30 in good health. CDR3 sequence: CSARHSTSGSRMFF.